Shown below are 30 T cell receptor beta chains from a single sample sequenced in a study of human T cells and chemical hapten exposure. Specified time point: patch test 1, 2 weeks after DPC sensitization. Treatment given: therapeutic diphenylcyclopropenone sensitization with weekly scalp DPC. In TCRdb, the RACE reads were re-called with MiXCR into one record per CDR3 protein. The sample records about 120,000 distinct CDR3 sequences, about 13% being singletons. The sample consisted of whole blood, taken in connection with sensitization to the hapten diphenylcyclopropenone (DPC). The receptors stem from a young man with alopecia areata. Some clones in this sample may be carry-over from other donors' samples.

This clonotype was counted at least ten times. This sequence joins TRBV4-3 and TRBJ2-6; D is uncertain. Germline V gene sequence: CDR1 LGHNA, CDR2 YSLEER. V gave up 0 bases and J gave up 0 bases, with 6 bases separating them. This CDR3 spans 16 amino acids. The CDR3 nucleotides read TGCGCCAGCAGCCAAGAATACAGCTCTGGGGCCAACGTCCTGACTTTC. Its translation: CASSQEYSSGANVLTF.

This clonotype was found many times. The chain has TRBV29-1 and TRBJ1-1, with D possibly being TRBD1 (5 bases). The CDR3 contains 14 residues. Deletions cut 5 bases from V and 2 bases from J, with 15 bases between. Germline CDR1 is SQVTM and CDR2 is ANQGSEA. The CDR3 protein is CSVLLWGTNTEAFF. CDR3 nucleotide sequence: TGCAGCGTTTTACTGTGGGGGACCAACACTGAAGCTTTCTTT.

V usage is TRBV4-3 and J usage is TRBJ1-5; D is ambiguous. Per the germline V gene, CDR1 is LGHNA and CDR2 is YSLEER. This CDR3 has 16 residues. The ends were cut back, 0 bases at V and 7 bases at J, with 16 bases in the middle. CDR3 loop: CASSQESGDAYQPQHF. The CDR3 DNA sequence: TGCGCCAGCAGCCAAGAATCGGGAGACGCCTACCAGCCCCAGCATTTT.

This clonotype has only a few counts. CDR3 sequence: CASAPGAVLGVYEQYV. CDR3 DNA: TGTGCTAGTGCCCCGGGTGCCGTCCTGGGGGTCTACGAGCAGTACGTC. V gene TRBV12-5 combines with J gene TRBJ2-7; possibly TRBD1 or TRBD2 for D (5 bases each). The CDR3 has 16 amino acids. Trimming cost V 7 bases and J 3 bases, with 22 bases left between them. From germline, CDR1 is LGHNT and CDR2 FRNRAP.

This clonotype was seen more than once but under ten times. The J gene is TRBJ1-2, the V gene TRBV28; tentative D call: TRBD1 (6 bases). The ends were cut back, 6 bases at V and 4 bases at J, with 15 bases in the middle. Germline V CDR1 and CDR2: MDHEN, SYDVKM. The CDR3 is 14 amino acids. The CDR3: CASRNQQGLYGYTF. DNA of the CDR3: TGTGCCAGCAGGAACCAACAGGGCCTCTATGGCTACACCTTC.

This clonotype was detected ten times or more. The chain links TRBV7-9 to TRBJ2-1; D not certain. CDR1 SEHNR and CDR2 FQNEAQ come from the germline V gene (reference sequence). V was trimmed by 5 bases and J by 0 bases, leaving 8 bases between them. The CDR3 is made up of 14 amino acids. CDR3 in DNA: TGTGCCAGCAGCCGGCTGAGCTCCTACAATGAGCAGTTCTTC. Its translation: CASSRLSSYNEQFF. The entire variable domain, with the rest obtained from reference TRBV7-9 and TRBJ2-1, is as follows: DTGVSQNPRHKITKRGQNVTFRCDPISEHNRLYWYRQTLGQGPEFLTYFQNEAQLEKSRLLSDRFSAERPKGSFSTLEIQRTEQGDSAMYLCASSRLSSYNEQFFGPGTRLTVL.

V gene TRBV9 combines with J gene TRBJ1-1, with D possibly matching TRBD1 (5 bases). V shed 0 bases and J shed 10 bases, with 13 bases lying between them. Germline V gene sequence: CDR1 SGDLS, CDR2 YYNGEE. The CDR3 length is 13 residues. CDR3 protein: CASSVDGGDVAFF. The DNA for the CDR3 is TGTGCCAGCAGCGTAGACGGAGGGGACGTAGCTTTCTTT.

The CDR3 sequence is CASSLAQPPGYTF. CDR3 bases: TGTGCCAGCAGCCTGGCACAGCCTCCCGGCTACACCTTC. The chain couples TRBV5-5 to TRBJ1-2, with unresolved D. CDR1 and CDR2 (germline): SGHKS, YYEKEE (reference sequence). The CDR3 consists of 13 residues. V was shortened by 4 bases and J by 8 bases, with 15 bases between the two germline ends.

This clonotype came up a few times. The rearrangement joins TRBV13 to TRBJ2-1; D remains ambiguous. This CDR3 contains 13 residues. V lost 5 bases, J lost 7 bases, and 12 bases lay in between. Germline assignment: CDR1 PRHDT and CDR2 FYEKMQ (reference sequence). The CDR3, as DNA: TGTGCCAGCAGCCCAGTGGGGAAAAATGAGCAGTTCTTC. It specifies CASSPVGKNEQFF.

The V call is TRBV28, the J call TRBJ2-2; no firm D call. The germline gives CDR1 MDHEN, CDR2 SYDVKM. This CDR3 has 12 residues. V was trimmed by 2 bases and J by 4 bases, leaving 2 bases between them. DNA for the CDR3: TGTGCCAGCAGTTTAGTCACCGGGGAGCTGTTTTTT. Protein sequence: CASSLVTGELFF.

In its sample, this clonotype was seen many times. This chain joins TRBV20-1 and TRBJ2-3; 10 positions agree with TRBD2. CDR3 length: 15 residues. V was clipped by 2 bases and J by 3 bases; unmatched bases: 5. Germline CDR1 and CDR2: DFQATT and SNEGSKA (reference sequence). The CDR3 is CSARQLAGRTDTQYF. The DNA for the CDR3 is TGCAGTGCTAGACAACTAGCGGGGAGAACAGATACGCAGTATTTT.

The chain links TRBV7-6 to TRBJ1-5; no firm D call. Trimming removed 5 bases from V and 0 bases from J, with 8 bases in between. Per germline, CDR1 SGHVS and CDR2 FNYEAQ. The CDR3 spans 14 residues. The CDR3: CASSDHSSNQPQHF. The CDR3 coding sequence is TGTGCCAGCAGCGACCACAGTAGCAATCAGCCCCAGCATTTT.

The chain is built from TRBV12-3 or TRBV12-4 and TRBJ1-2; D remains unclear. Trimming took off 2 bases at V and 5 bases at J, with 6 bases between the two ends. This CDR3 region has 12 residues. CDR3 coding DNA: TGTGCCAGCAGTTTACAGAGTTATGGCTACACCTTC. Encoded protein: CASSLQSYGYTF.

This clonotype was seen more than once but under ten times. J is TRBJ1-1 and V is TRBV5-6, with unresolved D. The CDR3 is made up of 11 amino acids. CDR1 and CDR2 from the germline V gene are SGHDT and YYEEEE. The V and J ends lost 4 bases and 7 bases respectively, with 8 bases between them. The CDR3 loop is CASSRESEAFF. CDR3 nucleotide sequence: TGTGCCAGCAGCCGCGAGAGTGAAGCTTTCTTT.

This chain links TRBV5-4 with TRBJ1-4; perhaps TRBD1 as D (5 bases). Germline-derived CDR1 and CDR2 are SGHNT and YYREEE (reference sequence). Trimming removed 4 bases at V and 0 bases at J, with 13 bases between. This CDR3 has 16 amino acids. CDR3 residues: CASSVGRIATNEKLFF. CDR3 nucleotide sequence: TGTGCCAGCAGCGTGGGACGGATCGCAACTAATGAAAAACTGTTTTTT.

This chain joins TRBV5-4 and TRBJ1-1, with D hard to call. This CDR3 spans 14 amino acids. Per germline, CDR1 SGHNT and CDR2 YYREEE (reference sequence). V shed 6 bases and J shed 4 bases, with 16 bases lying between them. CDR3 amino acids: CASIRKGSGTEAFF. The CDR3 nucleotides are TGTGCCAGCATCAGGAAAGGTTCAGGCACTGAAGCTTTCTTT. Full variable domain (rest looked up from reference TRBV5-4 and TRBJ1-1): ETGVTQSPTHLIKTRGQQVTLRCSSQSGHNTVSWYQQALGQGPQFIFQYYREEENGRGNFPPRFSGLQFPNYSSELNVNALELDDSALYLCASIRKGSGTEAFFGQGTRLTVV.

This chain links TRBV7-9 with TRBJ2-3, with TRBD2 matching over 8 bases. Germline values: CDR1 SEHNR, CDR2 FQNEAQ (reference sequence). V was clipped by 6 bases and J by 2 bases; unmatched bases: 7. The CDR3 runs to 15 residues. CDR3 sequence (DNA): TGTGCCAGCAGTTCGGGGGGGTTACACACAGATACGCAGTATTTT. Protein product: CASSSGGLHTDTQYF.

V gene TRBV6-4 combines with J gene TRBJ2-3; 10 nucleotides match TRBD2. The CDR3 contains 16 residues. Germline loops: CDR1 MRHNA, CDR2 SNTAGT. Trimming at V came to 3 bases and at J to 5 bases, leaving 8 bases not matched to a gene. The CDR3 spells CASSESAGGPGDTQYF. For the CDR3, the DNA is TGTGCCAGCAGTGAATCAGCGGGGGGGCCGGGAGATACGCAGTATTTT.

V is TRBV28 and J is TRBJ2-5; D is perhaps TRBD1 or TRBD2 (5 bases each). The CDR3 has 14 amino acids. V lost 7 bases to trimming and J lost 8 bases, with 20 bases between them. Germline CDR1 reads MDHEN; CDR2 reads SYDVKM. This chain's CDR3 is CASTNRDGGRTQYF. The CDR3 nucleotides read TGTGCCAGCACCAATCGGGACGGCGGTCGAACCCAGTACTTC.

This clonotype has at least ten counts. This chain connects TRBV6-2 or TRBV6-3 to TRBJ1-4, with D possibly TRBD1 on 6 matching bases. CDR3 size: 17 residues. Germline CDR1 and CDR2: MNHEY and SVGEGT. The V and J ends lost 1 base and 5 bases respectively, with 17 bases between them. Here the CDR3 reads CASSYWGRSGRNEKLFF. For the CDR3, the DNA is TGTGCCAGCAGTTACTGGGGGCGCAGCGGACGGAATGAAAAACTGTTTTTT.

This rearrangement joins TRBV4-3 to TRBJ1-1, with a weak D call TRBD1 (5 bases). V was clipped by 1 base and J by 8 bases, with 14 bases between them. The CDR3 runs to 14 residues. CDR1 is LGHNA, CDR2 YSLEER, per germline. The CDR3 coding sequence is TGCGCCAGCAGCCAAGGGCCGCGGGGGAAAGAAGCTTTCTTT. This translates into CASSQGPRGKEAFF.

V and J are TRBV4-1 and TRBJ2-2; no clear D gene. Looked up from germline, CDR1 is MGHRA and CDR2 is YSYEKL. The CDR3 totals 15 residues. The germline V and J ends were trimmed by 3 bases and 0 bases, with 8 bases remaining between them. The CDR3 loop reads CASSHGGTNTGELFF. The CDR3 DNA is TGCGCCAGCAGCCATGGTGGTACGAACACCGGGGAGCTGTTTTTT.

This clonotype was seen more than once but under ten times. The chain uses TRBV25-1 and TRBJ2-6; TRBD1 agrees at 11 bases. There are 20 residues in the CDR3. The germline V gene encodes CDR1 MGHDK and CDR2 SYGVNS. The ends lost 5 bases at V and 0 bases at J; junction bases unmatched: 12. The CDR3 sequence is CASSPFSGDRGSSGANVLTF. Written as DNA, the CDR3 is TGTGCCAGCAGTCCCTTTTCCGGGGACAGGGGGAGCTCTGGGGCCAACGTCCTGACTTTC.

The chain recombines TRBV6-1 with TRBJ2-1; the match to TRBD2 covers 15 bases. With 2 bases clipped from V and 7 bases from J, the junction kept 3 bases outside the gene matches. Germline V gene data show CDR1 as MNHNS and CDR2 as SASEGT. The CDR3 has 16 amino acids. This chain's CDR3 is CASSERTSGGANEQFF. The CDR3, as DNA: TGTGCCAGCAGTGAAAGGACTAGCGGGGGGGCAAATGAGCAGTTCTTC.

The chain employs TRBV12-3 or TRBV12-4 and TRBJ2-7, with 8 bases matching TRBD1. With 7 bases clipped from V and 0 bases from J, the junction kept 11 bases outside the gene matches. The CDR3 extends over 16 amino acids. The CDR3 loop is CASTREVDRVSYEQYF. The DNA of the CDR3 is TGTGCCAGCACCCGGGAAGTGGACAGGGTCTCCTACGAGCAGTACTTC.

The V call is TRBV6-2 or TRBV6-3, the J call TRBJ1-5, with 8 bases aligning to TRBD1. This CDR3 is 15 amino acids long. Losses at the gene ends were 2 bases for V and 7 bases for J; bases not matched to a gene: 7. Germline V lookup: CDR1 MNHEY, CDR2 SVGEGT. The CDR3 region is CASSYVGQERQPQHF. The CDR3 coding sequence is TGTGCCAGCAGTTACGTGGGACAGGAGAGACAGCCCCAGCATTTT.

The V call is TRBV6-5, the J call TRBJ1-1, with 9 bases identical to TRBD1. The trim removed 6 bases at V and 0 bases at J, leaving 8 bases unmatched. Germline lookup yields CDR1 MNHEY and CDR2 SVGAGI. The CDR3 has 16 residues. The CDR3 nucleotides are TGTGCCAGCAGCCTCTACAGGGGGCGGGTGAACACTGAAGCTTTCTTT. Its protein is CASSLYRGRVNTEAFF.

This chain joins TRBV20-1 and TRBJ1-2; 8 nucleotides align to TRBD1. The J segment lost 5 bases and the V segment lost 4 bases, leaving 9 bases of the junction unmatched. The CDR3 is 14 amino acids. In germline, CDR1 is DFQATT, CDR2 SNEGSKA (reference sequence). The CDR3 DNA follows: TGCAGTGCTATAGGCCAGGGGGCTCTGTATGGCTACACCTTC. Its translation is CSAIGQGALYGYTF.

The genes are TRBV5-1 and TRBJ2-4; weak D call: TRBD2 (6 bases). V shed 4 bases and J shed 6 bases, with 14 bases lying between them. CDR3 size: 14 residues. Looked up from germline, CDR1 is SGHRS and CDR2 is YFSETQ. CDR3 loop: CASSPVGGSNIQYF. The CDR3 coding sequence is TGCGCCAGCAGCCCCGTCGGGGGTTCAAACATTCAGTACTTC.

The chain uses TRBV7-3 and TRBJ2-5, with a weak D call TRBD2 (6 bases). This CDR3 has 13 residues. CDR1 is SGHTA, CDR2 FQGTGA, per germline. Deletions cut 5 bases from V and 3 bases from J, with 10 bases between. The CDR3 nucleotides read TGTGCCAGCAGCGAGGGACTTGAAGAGACCCAGTACTTC. Encoded protein: CASSEGLEETQYF. The whole variable domain, filled in from reference TRBV7-3 and TRBJ2-5, reads GAGVSQTPSNKVTEKGKYVELRCDPISGHTALYWYRQSLGQGPEFLIYFQGTGAADDSGLPNDRFFAVRPEGSVSTLKIQRTERGDSAVYLCASSEGLEETQYFGPGTRLLVL.